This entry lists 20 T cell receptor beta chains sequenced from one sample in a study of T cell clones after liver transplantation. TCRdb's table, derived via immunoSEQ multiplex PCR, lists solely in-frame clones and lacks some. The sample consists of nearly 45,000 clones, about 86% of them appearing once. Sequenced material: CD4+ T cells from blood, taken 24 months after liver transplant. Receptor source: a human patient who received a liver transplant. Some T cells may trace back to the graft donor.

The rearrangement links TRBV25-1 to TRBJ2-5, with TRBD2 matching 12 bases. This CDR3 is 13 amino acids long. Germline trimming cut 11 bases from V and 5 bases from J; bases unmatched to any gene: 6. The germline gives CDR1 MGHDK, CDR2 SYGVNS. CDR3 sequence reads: CAAGLAGLETQYF. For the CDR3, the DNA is TGTGCCGCCGGACTAGCGGGGCTTGAGACCCAGTACTTC.

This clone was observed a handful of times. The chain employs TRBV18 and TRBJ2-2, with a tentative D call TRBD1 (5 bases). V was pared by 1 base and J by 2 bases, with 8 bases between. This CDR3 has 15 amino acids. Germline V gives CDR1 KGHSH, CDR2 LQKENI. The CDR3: CASSPRQGNTGELFF. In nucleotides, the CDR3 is TGTGCCAGCTCACCACGTCAGGGAAACACCGGGGAGCTGTTTTTT.

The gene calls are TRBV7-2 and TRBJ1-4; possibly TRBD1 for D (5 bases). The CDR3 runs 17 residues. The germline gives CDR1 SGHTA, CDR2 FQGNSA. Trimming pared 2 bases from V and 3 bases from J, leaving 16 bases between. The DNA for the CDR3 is TGTGCCAGCAGCTTAACTGGGGCGCAGGGTCCTAATGAAAAACTGTTTTTT. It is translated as CASSLTGAQGPNEKLFF.

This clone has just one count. The DNA of the CDR3 is TGCAGCACCGGGGAAACTAGCGGAGATACGCAGTATTTT. It yields the protein CSTGETSGDTQYF. The V gene is TRBV29-1, the J gene TRBJ2-3; 8 bases fit TRBD2. The CDR3 loop spans 13 amino acids. Trimming took 8 bases from V and 5 from J; bases not matched to a gene: 9. In germline, CDR1 is SQVTM, CDR2 ANQGSEA.

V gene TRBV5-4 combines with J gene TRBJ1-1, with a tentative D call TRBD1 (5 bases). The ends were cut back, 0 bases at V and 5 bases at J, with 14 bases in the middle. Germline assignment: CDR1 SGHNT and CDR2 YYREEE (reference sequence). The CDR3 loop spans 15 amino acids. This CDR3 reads CASSLARGGATEAFF. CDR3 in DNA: TGTGCCAGCAGCTTGGCCCGGGGGGGAGCGACTGAAGCTTTCTTT.

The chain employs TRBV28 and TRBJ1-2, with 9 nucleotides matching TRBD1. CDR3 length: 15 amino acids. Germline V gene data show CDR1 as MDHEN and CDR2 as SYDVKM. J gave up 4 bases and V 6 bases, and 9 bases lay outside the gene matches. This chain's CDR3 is CASSLAGTGTYGYTF. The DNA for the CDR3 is TGTGCCAGCAGCTTAGCCGGGACAGGGACCTATGGCTACACCTTC.

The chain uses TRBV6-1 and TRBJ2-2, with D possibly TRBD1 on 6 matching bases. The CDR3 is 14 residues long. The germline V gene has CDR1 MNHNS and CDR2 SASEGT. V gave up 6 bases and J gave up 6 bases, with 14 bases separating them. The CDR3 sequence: CASREQGTAGELFF. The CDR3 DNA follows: TGTGCCAGCAGGGAACAGGGTACAGCCGGGGAGCTGTTTTTT.

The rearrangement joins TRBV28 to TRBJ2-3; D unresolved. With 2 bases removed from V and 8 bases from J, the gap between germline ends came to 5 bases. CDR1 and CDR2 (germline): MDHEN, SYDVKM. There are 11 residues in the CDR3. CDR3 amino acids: CASSLRGTQYF. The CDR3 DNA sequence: TGTGCCAGCAGTTTACGAGGTACGCAGTATTTT. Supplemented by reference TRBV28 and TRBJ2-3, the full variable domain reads DVKVTQSSRYLVKRTGEKVFLECVQDMDHENMFWYRQDPGLGLRLIYFSYDVKMKEKGDIPEGYSVSREKKERFSLILESASTNQTSMYLCASSLRGTQYFGPGTRLTVL.

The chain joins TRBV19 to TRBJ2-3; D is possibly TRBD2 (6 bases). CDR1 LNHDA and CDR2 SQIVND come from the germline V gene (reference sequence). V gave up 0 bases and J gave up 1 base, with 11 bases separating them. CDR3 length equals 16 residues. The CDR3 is CASSIERGGGTDTQYF. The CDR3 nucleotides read TGTGCCAGTAGTATAGAGCGGGGTGGAGGCACAGATACGCAGTATTTT.

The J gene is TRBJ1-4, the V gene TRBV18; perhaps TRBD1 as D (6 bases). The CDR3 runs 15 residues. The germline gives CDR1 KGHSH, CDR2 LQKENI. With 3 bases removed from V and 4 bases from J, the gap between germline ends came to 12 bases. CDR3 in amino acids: CASSPGTSINEKLFF. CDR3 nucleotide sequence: TGTGCCAGCTCACCCGGGACAAGCATTAATGAAAAACTGTTTTTT.

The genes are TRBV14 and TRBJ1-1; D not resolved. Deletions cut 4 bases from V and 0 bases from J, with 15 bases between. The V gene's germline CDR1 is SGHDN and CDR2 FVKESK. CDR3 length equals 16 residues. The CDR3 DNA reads TGTGCCAGCAGCCCCCAGTACACCTTCCTGAACACTGAAGCTTTCTTT. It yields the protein CASSPQYTFLNTEAFF.

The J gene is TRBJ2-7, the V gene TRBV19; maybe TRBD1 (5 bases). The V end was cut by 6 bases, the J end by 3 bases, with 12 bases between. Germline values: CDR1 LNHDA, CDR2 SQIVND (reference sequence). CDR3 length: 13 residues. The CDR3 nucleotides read TGTGCCAGTAGGGCAGGGAACTTCTACGAGCAGTACTTC. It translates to CASRAGNFYEQYF.

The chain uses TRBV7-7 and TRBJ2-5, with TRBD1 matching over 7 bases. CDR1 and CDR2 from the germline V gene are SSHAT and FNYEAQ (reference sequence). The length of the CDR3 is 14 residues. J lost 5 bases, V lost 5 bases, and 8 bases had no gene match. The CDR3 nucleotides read TGTGCCAGCAGCGCTACAGGGGAAGGGGAGACCCAGTACTTC. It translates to CASSATGEGETQYF.

The CDR3 protein is CASSSGLAAVEQYF. Here the CDR3 DNA reads TGCGCCAGCAGCTCGGGACTAGCGGCGGTGGAGCAGTACTTC. The chain links TRBV5-1 to TRBJ2-7; 11 bases align to TRBD2. The CDR3 covers 14 residues. V trimming: 3 bases; J trimming: 7 bases; junction bases outside the gene matches: 6. Germline V gives CDR1 SGHRS, CDR2 YFSETQ.

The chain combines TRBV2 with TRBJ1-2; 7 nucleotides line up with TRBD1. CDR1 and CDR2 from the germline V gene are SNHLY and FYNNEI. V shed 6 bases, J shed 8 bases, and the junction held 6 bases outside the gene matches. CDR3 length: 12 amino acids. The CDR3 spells CASRQGVEGYTF. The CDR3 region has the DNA TGTGCCAGCAGGCAGGGGGTGGAAGGCTACACCTTC.

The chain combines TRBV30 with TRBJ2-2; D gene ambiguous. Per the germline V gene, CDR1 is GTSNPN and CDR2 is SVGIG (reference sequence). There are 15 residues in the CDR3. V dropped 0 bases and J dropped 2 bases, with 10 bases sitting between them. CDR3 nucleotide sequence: TGTGCCTGGAGTGTAGGCAGGATTAACACCGGGGAGCTGTTTTTT. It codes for CAWSVGRINTGELFF.

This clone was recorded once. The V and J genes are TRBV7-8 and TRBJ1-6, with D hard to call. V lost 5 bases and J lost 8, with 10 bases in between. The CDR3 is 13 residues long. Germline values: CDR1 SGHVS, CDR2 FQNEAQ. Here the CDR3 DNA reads TGTGCCAGCAGCCCCCTCTTGGATTCACCCCTCCACTTT. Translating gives CASSPLLDSPLHF.

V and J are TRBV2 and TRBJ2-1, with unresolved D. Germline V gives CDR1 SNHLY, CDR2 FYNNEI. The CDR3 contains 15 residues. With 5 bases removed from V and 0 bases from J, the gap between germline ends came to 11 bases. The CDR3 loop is CASSRGESSYNEQFF. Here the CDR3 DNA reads TGTGCCAGCAGTCGAGGTGAGAGCTCCTACAATGAGCAGTTCTTC.

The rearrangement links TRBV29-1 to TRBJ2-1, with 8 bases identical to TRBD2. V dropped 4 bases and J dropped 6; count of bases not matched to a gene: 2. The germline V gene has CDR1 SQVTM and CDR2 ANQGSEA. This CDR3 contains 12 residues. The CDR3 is CSVAGGVNEQFF. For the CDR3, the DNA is TGCAGCGTTGCCGGGGGGGTCAATGAGCAGTTCTTC.

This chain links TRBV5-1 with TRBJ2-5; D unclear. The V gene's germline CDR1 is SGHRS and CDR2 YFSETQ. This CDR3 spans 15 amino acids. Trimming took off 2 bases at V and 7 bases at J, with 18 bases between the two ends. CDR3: CASSFPGDGMATQYF. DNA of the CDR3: TGCGCCAGCAGCTTTCCTGGTGACGGAATGGCGACCCAGTACTTC.